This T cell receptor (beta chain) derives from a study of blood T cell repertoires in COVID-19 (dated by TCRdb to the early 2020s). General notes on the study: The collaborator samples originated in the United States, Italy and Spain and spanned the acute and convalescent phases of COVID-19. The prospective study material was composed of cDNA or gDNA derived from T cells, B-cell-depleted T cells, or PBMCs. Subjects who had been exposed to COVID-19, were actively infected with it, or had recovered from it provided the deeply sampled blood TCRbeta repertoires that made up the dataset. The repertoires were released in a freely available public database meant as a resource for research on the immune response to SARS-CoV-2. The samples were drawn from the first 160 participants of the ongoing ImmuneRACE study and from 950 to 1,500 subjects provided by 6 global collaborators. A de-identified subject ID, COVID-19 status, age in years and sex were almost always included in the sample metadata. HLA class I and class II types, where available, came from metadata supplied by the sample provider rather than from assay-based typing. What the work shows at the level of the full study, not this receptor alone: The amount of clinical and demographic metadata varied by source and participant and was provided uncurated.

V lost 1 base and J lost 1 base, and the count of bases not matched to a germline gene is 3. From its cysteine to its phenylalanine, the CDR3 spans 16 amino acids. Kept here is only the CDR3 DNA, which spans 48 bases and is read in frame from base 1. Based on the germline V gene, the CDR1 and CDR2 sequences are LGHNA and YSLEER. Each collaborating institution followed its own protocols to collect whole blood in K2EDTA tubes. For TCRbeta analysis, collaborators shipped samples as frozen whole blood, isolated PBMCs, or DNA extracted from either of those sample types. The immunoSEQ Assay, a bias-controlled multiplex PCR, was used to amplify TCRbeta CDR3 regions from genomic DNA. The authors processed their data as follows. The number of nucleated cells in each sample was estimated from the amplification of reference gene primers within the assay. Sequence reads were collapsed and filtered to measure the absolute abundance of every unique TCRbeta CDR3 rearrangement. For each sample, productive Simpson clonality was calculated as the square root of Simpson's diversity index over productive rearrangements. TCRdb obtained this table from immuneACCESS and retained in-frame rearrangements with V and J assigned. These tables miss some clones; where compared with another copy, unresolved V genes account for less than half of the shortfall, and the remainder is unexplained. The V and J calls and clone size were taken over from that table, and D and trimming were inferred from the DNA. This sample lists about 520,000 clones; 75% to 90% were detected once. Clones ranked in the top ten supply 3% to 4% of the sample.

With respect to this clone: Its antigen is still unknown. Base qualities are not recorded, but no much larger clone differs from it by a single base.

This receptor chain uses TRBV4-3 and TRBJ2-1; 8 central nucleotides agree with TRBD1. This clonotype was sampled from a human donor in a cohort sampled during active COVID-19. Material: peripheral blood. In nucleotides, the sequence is TGCGCCAGCAGCCAAGGACAGGGGAGGTCCTACAATGAGCAGTTCTTC. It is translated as CASSQGQGRSYNEQFF.